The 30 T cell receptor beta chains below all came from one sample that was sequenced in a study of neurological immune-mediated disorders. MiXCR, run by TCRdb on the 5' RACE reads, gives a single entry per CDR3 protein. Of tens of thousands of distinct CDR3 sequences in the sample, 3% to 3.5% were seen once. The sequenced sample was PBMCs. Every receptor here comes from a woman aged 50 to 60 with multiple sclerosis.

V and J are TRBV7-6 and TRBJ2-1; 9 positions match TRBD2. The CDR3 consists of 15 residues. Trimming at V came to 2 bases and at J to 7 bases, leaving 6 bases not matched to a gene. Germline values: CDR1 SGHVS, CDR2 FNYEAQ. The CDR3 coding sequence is TGTGCCAGCAGCTTACTTAGCGGGAGTAGGAATGAGCAGTTCTTC. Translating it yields CASSLLSGSRNEQFF.

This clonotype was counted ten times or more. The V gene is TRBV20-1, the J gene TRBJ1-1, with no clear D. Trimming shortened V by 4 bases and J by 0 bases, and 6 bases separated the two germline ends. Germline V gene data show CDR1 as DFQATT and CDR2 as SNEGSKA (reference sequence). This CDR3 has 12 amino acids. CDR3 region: CSATPVNTEAFF. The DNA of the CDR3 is TGCAGTGCTACGCCCGTGAACACTGAAGCTTTCTTT.

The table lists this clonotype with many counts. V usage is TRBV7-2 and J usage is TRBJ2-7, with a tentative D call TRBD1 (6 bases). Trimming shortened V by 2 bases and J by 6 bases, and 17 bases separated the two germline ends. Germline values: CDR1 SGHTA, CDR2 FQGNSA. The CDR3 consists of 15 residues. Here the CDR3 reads CASSLFTGTTTEQYF. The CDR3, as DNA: TGTGCCAGCAGCTTATTCACCGGGACAACGACCGAGCAGTACTTC.

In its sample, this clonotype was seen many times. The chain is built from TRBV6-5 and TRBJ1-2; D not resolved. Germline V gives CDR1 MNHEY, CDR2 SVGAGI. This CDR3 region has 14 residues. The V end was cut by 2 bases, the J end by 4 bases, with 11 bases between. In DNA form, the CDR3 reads TGTGCCAGCAGTTACGGGCAGGCCTCCTATGGCTACACCTTC. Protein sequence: CASSYGQASYGYTF.

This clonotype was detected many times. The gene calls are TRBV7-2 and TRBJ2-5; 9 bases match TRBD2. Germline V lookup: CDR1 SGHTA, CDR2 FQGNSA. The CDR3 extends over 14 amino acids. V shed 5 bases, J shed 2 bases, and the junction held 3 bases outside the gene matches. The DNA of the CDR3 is TGTGCCAGCAGCCGGGCGGGGGGGCAAGAGACCCAGTACTTC. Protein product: CASSRAGGQETQYF.

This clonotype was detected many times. DNA of the CDR3: TGTGCCAGCAGCCGGGGGAACACAGATACGCAGTATTTT. Translated, it gives CASSRGNTDTQYF. The rearrangement uses TRBV5-5 and TRBJ2-3; possible D gene TRBD2, 6 bases. Trimming left V 4 bases short and J 2 bases short, with 8 bases between. The length of the CDR3 is 13 residues. Germline CDR1 and CDR2: SGHKS and YYEKEE (reference sequence).

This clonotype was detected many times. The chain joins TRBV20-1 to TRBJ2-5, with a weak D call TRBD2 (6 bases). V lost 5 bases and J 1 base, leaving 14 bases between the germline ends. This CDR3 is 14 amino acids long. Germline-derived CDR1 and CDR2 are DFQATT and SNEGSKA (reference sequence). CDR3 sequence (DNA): TGCAGTGCTCACTTCGGGCGGGGCCAAGAGACCCAGTACTTC. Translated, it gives CSAHFGRGQETQYF.

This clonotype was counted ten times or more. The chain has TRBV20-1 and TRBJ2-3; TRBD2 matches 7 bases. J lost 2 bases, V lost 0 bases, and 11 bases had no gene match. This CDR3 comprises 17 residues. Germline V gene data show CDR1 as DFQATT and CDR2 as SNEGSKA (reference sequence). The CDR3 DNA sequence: TGCAGTGCTAGAGATCTTTACGAGCGGGGTCCCACAGATACGCAGTATTTT. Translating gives CSARDLYERGPTDTQYF.

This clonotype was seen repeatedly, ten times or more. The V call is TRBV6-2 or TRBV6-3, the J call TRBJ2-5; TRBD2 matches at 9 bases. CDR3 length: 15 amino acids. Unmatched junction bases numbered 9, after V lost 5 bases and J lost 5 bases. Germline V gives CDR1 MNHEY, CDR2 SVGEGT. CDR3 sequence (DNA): TGTGCCAGCAGTCCCCCAGCGGGGGGATGGGAGACCCAGTACTTC. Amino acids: CASSPPAGGWETQYF.

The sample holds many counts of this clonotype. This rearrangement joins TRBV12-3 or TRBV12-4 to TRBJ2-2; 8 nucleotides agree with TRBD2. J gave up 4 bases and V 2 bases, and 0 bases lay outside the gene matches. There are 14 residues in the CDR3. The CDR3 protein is CASSLLAGTGELFF. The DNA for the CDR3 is TGTGCCAGCAGTTTACTAGCGGGCACCGGGGAGCTGTTTTTT.

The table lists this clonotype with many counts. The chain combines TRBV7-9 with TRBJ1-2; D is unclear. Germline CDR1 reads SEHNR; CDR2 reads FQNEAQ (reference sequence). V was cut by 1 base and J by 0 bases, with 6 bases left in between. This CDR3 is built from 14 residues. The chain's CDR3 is CASSLGSSNYGYTF. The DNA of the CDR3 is TGTGCCAGCAGCTTAGGCTCTTCTAACTATGGCTACACCTTC.

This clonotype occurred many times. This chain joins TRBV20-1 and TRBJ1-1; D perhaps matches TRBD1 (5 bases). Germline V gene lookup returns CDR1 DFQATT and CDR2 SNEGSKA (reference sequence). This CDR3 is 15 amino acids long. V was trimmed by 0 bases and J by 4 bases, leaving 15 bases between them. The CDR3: CSARDRRAGGTEAFF. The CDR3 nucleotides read TGCAGTGCTAGAGATCGCAGGGCGGGGGGCACTGAAGCTTTCTTT.

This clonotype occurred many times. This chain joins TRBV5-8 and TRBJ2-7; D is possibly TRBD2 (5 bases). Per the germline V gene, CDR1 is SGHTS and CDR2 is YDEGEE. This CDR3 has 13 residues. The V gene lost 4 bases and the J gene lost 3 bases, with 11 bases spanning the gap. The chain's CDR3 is CASSRGWYYEQYV. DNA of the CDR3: TGTGCCAGCAGCCGAGGGTGGTACTACGAGCAGTACGTC.

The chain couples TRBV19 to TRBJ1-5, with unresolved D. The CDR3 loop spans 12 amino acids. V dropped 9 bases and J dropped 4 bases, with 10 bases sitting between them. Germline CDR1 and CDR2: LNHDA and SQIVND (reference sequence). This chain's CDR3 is CARAGFNQPQHF. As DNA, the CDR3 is TGTGCCAGGGCTGGGTTTAATCAGCCCCAGCATTTT.

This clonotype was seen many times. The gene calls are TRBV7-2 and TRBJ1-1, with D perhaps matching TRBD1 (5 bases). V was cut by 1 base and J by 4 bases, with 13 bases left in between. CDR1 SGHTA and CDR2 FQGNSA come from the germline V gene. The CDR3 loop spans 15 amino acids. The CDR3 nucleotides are TGTGCCAGCAGCTTAGATGGGGGGTCGATCACTGAAGCTTTCTTT. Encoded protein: CASSLDGGSITEAFF.

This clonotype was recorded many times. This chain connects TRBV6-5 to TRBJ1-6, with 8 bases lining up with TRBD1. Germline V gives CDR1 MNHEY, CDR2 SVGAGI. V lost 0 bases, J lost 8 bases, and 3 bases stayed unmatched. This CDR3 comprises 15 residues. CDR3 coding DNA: TGTGCCAGCAGTTACTCGTCGACAGGGGATTCACCCCTCCACTTT. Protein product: CASSYSSTGDSPLHF.

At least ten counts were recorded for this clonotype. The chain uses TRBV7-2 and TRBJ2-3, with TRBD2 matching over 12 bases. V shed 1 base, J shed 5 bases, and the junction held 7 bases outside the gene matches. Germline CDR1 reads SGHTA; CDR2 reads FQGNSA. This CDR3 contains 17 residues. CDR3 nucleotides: TGTGCCAGCAGCTTAGTCCTAGCGGGAGGGCCACAAGATACGCAGTATTTT. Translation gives CASSLVLAGGPQDTQYF. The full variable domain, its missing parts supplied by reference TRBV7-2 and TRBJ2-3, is GAGVSQSPSNKVTEKGKDVELRCDPISGHTALYWYRQSLGQGLEFLIYFQGNSAPDKSGLPSDRFSAERTGGSVSTLTIQRTQQEDSAVYLCASSLVLAGGPQDTQYFGPGTRLTVL.

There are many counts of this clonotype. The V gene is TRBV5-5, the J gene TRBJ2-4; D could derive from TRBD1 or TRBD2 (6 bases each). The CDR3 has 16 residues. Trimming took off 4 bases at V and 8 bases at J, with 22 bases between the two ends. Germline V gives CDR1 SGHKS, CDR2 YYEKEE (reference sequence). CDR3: CASSPKGGQMVDIQYF. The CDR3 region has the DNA TGTGCCAGCAGCCCAAAAGGGGGGCAGATGGTTGACATTCAGTACTTC.

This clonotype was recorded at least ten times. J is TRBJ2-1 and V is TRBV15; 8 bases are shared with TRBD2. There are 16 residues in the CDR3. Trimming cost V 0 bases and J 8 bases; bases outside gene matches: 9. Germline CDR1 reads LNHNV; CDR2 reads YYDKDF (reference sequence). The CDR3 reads CATSRDPGSGSDEQFF. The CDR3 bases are TGTGCCACCAGCAGAGATCCAGGGAGCGGGAGTGATGAGCAGTTCTTC.

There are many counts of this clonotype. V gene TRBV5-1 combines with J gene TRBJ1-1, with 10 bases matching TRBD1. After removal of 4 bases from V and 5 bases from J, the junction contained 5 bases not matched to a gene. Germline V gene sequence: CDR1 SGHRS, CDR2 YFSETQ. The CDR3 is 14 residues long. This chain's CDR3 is CASSMTGGKTEAFF. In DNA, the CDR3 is TGCGCCAGCAGCATGACAGGGGGCAAGACTGAAGCTTTCTTT. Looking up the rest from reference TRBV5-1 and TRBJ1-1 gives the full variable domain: KAGVTQTPRYLIKTRGQQVTLSCSPISGHRSVSWYQQTPGQGLQFLFEYFSETQRNKGNFPGRFSGRQFSNSRSEMNVSTLELGDSALYLCASSMTGGKTEAFFGQGTRLTVV.

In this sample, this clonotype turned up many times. Here the CDR3 DNA reads TGCGCCAGCAGCCAAGGGGTGAGGGTAGTCGGGAACACTGAAGCTTTCTTT. Protein sequence: CASSQGVRVVGNTEAFF. The V call is TRBV4-1, the J call TRBJ1-1; D is undetermined. The germline V gene encodes CDR1 MGHRA and CDR2 YSYEKL. The length of the CDR3 is 17 residues. Trimming removed 1 base at V and 1 base at J, with 16 bases between.

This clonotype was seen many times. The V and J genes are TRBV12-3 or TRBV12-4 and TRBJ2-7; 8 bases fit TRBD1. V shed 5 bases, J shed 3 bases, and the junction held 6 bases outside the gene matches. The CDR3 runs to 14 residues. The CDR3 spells CASSPGGLNYEQYV. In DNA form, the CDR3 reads TGTGCCAGCAGTCCAGGGGGCCTAAACTACGAGCAGTACGTC.

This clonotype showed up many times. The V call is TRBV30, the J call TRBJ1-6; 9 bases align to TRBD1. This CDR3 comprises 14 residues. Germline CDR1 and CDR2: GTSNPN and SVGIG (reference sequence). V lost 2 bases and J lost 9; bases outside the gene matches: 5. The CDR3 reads CAWSRGQGSSPLHF. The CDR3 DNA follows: TGTGCCTGGAGTAGGGGACAGGGTAGTTCACCCCTCCACTTT. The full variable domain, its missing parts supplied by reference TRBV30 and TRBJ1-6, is SQTIHQWPATLVQPVGSPLSLECTVEGTSNPNLYWYRQAAGRGLQLLFYSVGIGQISSEVPQNLSASRPQDRQFILSSKKLLLSDSGFYLCAWSRGQGSSPLHFGNGTRLTVT.

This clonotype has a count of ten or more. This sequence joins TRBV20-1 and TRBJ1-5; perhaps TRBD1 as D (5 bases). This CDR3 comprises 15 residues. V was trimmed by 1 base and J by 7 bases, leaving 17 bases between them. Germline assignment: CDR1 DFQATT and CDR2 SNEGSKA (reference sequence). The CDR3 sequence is CSARASAGLGQPQHF. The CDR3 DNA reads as TGCAGTGCTAGAGCTTCGGCAGGGCTAGGGCAGCCCCAGCATTTT.

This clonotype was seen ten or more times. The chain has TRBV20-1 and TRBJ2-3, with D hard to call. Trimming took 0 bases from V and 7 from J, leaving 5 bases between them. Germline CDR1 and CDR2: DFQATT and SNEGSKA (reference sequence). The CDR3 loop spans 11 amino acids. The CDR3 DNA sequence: TGCAGTGCTAGAGATCTGTATACGCAGTATTTT. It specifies CSARDLYTQYF.

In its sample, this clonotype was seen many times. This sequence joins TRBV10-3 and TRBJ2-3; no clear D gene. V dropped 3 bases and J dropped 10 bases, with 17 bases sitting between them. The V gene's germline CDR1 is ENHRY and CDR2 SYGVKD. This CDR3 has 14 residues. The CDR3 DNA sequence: TGTGCCATCAGTGAACTTCTAGATCCTCCTGCGCAGTATTTT. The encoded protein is CAISELLDPPAQYF.

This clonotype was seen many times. The CDR3 loop reads CASSRQAVRNTEAFF. CDR3 nucleotides: TGTGCCAGCAGCCGTCAGGCCGTGAGGAACACTGAAGCTTTCTTT. This rearrangement joins TRBV3-1 to TRBJ1-1; D not resolved. V gave up 4 bases and J gave up 1 base, with 13 bases separating them. Germline V gene sequence: CDR1 LGHDT, CDR2 YNNKEL (reference sequence). CDR3 length: 15 amino acids.

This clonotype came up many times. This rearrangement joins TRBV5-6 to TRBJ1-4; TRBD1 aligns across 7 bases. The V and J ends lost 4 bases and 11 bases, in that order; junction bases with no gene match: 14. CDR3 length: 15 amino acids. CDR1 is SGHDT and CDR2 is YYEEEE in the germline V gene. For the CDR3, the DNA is TGTGCCAGCAGCCTACCGGGACAGCCCGCCGAGAAACTGTTTTTT. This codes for CASSLPGQPAEKLFF.

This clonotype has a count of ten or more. CDR3 bases: TGTGCCAGCAGTTACTCCGGGACGGACACCGGGGAGCTGTTTTTT. It specifies CASSYSGTDTGELFF. The V gene is TRBV6-5, the J gene TRBJ2-2, with D perhaps matching TRBD1 or TRBD2 (5 bases each). Germline V gene lookup returns CDR1 MNHEY and CDR2 SVGAGI. The CDR3 length is 15 residues. V was trimmed by 0 bases and J by 3 bases, leaving 8 bases between them.

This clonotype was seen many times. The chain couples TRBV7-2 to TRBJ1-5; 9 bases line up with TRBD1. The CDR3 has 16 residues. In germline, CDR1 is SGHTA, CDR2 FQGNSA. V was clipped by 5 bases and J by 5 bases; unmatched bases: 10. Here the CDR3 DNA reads TGTGCCAGCAGCCCAAGGGAAGGACAGGGGTATCAGCCCCAGCATTTT. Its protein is CASSPREGQGYQPQHF.